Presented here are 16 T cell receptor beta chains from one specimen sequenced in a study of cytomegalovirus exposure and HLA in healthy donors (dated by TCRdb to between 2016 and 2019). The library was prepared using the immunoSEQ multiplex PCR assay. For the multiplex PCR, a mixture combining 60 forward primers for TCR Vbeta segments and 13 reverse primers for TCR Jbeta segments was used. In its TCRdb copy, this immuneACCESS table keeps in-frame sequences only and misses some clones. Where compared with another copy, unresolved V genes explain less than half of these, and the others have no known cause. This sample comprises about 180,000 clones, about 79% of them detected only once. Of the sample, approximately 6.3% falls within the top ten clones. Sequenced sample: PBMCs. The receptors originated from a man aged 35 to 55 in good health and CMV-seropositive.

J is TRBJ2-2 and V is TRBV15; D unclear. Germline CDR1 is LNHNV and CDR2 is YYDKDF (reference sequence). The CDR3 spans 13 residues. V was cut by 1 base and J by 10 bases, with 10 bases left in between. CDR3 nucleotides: TGTGCCACCAGCAGAGTGGCCAGCGTGGAGCTGTTTTTT. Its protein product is CATSRVASVELFF.

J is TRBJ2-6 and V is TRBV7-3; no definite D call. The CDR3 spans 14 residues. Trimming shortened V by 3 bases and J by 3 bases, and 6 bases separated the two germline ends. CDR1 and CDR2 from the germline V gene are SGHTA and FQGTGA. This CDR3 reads CASSLRGGANVLTF. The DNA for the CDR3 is TGTGCCAGCAGCTTGAGAGGTGGGGCCAACGTCCTGACTTTC.

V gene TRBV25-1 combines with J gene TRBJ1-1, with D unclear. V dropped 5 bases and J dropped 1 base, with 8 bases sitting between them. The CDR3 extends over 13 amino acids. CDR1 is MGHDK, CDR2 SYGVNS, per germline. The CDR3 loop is CASSRRQNTEAFF. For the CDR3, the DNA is TGTGCCAGCAGTCGCAGGCAGAACACTGAAGCTTTCTTT.

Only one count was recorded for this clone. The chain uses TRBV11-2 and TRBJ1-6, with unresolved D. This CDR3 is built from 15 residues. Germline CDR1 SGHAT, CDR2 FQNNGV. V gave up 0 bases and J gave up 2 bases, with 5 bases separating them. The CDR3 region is CASSLDPAYNSPLHF. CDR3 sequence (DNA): TGTGCCAGCAGCTTAGATCCCGCCTATAATTCACCCCTCCACTTT.

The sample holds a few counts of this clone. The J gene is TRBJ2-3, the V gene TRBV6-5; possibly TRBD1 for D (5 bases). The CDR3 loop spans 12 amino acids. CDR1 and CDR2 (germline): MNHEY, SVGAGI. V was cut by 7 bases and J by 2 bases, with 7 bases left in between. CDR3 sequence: CASKGYTDTQYF. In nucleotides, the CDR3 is TGTGCCAGCAAGGGGTACACAGATACGCAGTATTTT.

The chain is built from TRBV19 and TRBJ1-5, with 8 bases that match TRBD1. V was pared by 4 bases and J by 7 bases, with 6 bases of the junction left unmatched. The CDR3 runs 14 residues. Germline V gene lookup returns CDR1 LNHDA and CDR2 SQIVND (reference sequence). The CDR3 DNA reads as TGTGCCAGTAGTACGACAGGGGCCGGGCAGCCCCAGCATTTT. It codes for CASSTTGAGQPQHF. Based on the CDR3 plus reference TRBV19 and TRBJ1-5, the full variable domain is DGGITQSPKYLFRKEGQNVTLSCEQNLNHDAMYWYRQDPGQGLRLIYYSQIVNDFQKGDIAEGYSVSREKKESFPLTVTSAQKNPTAFYLCASSTTGAGQPQHFGDGTRLSIL.

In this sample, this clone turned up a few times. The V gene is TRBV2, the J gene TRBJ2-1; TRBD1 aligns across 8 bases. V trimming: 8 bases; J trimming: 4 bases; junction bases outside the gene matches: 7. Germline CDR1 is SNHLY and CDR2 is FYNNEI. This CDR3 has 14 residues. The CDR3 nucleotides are TGTGCCAGCGACTTGGGACAGGCATACAATGAGCAGTTCTTC. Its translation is CASDLGQAYNEQFF.

CDR3 DNA: TGCGCCAGTCGGACAGGGGGCACAGATACGCAGTATTTT. This encodes CASRTGGTDTQYF. The chain recombines TRBV5-1 with TRBJ2-3, with 9 positions matching TRBD1. V gave up 8 bases and J gave up 1 base; unmatched junction bases: 2. The germline CDR1 and CDR2 sequences are SGHRS and YFSETQ. The CDR3 has 13 residues.

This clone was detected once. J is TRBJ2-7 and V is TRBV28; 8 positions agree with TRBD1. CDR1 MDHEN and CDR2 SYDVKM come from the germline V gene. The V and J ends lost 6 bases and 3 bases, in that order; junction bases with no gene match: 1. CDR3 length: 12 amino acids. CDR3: CASRGQDYEQYF. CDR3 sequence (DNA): TGTGCCAGCAGGGGACAGGACTACGAGCAGTACTTC.

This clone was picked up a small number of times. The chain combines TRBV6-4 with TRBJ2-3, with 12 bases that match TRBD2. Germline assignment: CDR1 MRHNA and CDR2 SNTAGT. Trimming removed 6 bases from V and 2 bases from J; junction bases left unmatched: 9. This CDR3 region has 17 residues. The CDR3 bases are TGTGCCAGCAGCGCCAGTCTAGCGGGAGGGCCCACAGATACGCAGTATTTT. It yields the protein CASSASLAGGPTDTQYF.

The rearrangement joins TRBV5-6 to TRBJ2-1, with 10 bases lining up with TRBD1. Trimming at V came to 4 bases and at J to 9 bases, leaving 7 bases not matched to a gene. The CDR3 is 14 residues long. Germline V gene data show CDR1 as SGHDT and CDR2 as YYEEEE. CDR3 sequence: CASSEGQGRGEQFF. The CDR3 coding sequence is TGTGCCAGCAGCGAGGGACAGGGGAGGGGTGAGCAGTTCTTC.

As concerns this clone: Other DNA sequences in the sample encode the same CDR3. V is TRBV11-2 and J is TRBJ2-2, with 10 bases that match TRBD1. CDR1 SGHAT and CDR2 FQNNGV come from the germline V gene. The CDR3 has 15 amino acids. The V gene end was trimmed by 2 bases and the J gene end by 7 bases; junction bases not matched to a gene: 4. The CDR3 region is CASSLRTGGFGELFF. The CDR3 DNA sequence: TGTGCCAGCAGCTTACGGACAGGGGGTTTCGGGGAGCTGTTTTTT.

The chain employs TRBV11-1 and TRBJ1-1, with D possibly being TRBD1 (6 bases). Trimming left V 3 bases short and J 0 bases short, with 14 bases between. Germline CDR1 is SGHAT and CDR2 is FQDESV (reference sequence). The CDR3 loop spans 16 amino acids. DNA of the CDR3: TGTGCCAGCAGCTTCCCCCCCGGACAGATGAACACTGAAGCTTTCTTT. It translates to CASSFPPGQMNTEAFF.

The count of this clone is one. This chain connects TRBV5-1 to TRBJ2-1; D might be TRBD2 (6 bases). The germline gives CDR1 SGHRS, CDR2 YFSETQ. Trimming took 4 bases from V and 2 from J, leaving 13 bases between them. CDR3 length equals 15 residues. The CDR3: CASSPTGLPYNEQFF. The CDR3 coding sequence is TGCGCCAGCAGCCCGACGGGACTTCCCTACAATGAGCAGTTCTTC.

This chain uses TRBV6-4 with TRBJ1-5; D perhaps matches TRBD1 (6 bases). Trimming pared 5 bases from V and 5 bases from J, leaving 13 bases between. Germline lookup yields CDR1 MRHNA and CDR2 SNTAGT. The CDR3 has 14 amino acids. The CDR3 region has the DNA TGTGCCAGCAGTAGGGCGGGGGCCGATCAGCCCCAGCATTTT. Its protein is CASSRAGADQPQHF.

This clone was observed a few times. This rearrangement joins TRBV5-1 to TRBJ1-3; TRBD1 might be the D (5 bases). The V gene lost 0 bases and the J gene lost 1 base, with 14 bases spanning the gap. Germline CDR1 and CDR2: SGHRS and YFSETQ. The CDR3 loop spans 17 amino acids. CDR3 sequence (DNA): TGCGCCAGCAGCTTGGTCCAGGGTCGGCTGTCTGGAAACACCATATATTTT. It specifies CASSLVQGRLSGNTIYF.